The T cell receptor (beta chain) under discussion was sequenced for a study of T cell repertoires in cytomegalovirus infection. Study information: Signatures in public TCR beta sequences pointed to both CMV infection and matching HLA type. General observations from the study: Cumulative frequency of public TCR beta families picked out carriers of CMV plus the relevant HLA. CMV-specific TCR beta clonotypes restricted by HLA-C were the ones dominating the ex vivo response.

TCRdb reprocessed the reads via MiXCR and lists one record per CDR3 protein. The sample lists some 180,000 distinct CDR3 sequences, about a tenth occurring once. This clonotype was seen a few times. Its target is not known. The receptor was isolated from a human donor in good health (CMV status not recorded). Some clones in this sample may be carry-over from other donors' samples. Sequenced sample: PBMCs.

CDR3 sequence (DNA): TGTGCCAGCAGCTTACGGGAAGGAGAAAAACTGTTTTTT. Translating it yields CASSLREGEKLFF. The V and J genes are TRBV7-3 and TRBJ1-4; D uncertain. This CDR3 has 13 residues. Germline values: CDR1 SGHTA, CDR2 FQGTGA. Trimming took 2 bases from V and 8 from J, leaving 9 bases between them.